This T cell receptor beta chain emerged from a study of blood T cell repertoires in COVID-19. The CDR3 extends over 16 amino acids. Losses at the gene ends were 8 bases for V and 0 bases for J; bases not matched to a gene: 9. The germline gives CDR1 MDHEN, CDR2 SYDVKM. Per the original data handling: Estimation of nucleated cell counts was performed using reference gene primer amplification. Clones were sequenced by immunoSEQ multiplex PCR, and TCRdb holds only the in-frame ones, with some missing. The V and J calls and clone size come from that table; D and trimming were worked out from the DNA. The table includes approximately 300,000 clones, around 85% detected once.

The sequence derives from a woman aged 50 to 60 with active or convalescent COVID-19. V and J are TRBV28 and TRBJ2-3; 9 bases fit TRBD1. The source material was peripheral blood. CDR3 sequence (DNA): TGTGCCAGCTGCGTTACAGGGGGCCCAAGCACAGATACGCAGTATTTT. It encodes CASCVTGGPSTDTQYF. Together with reference TRBV28 and TRBJ2-3, the CDR3 gives the full variable domain: DVKVTQSSRYLVKRTGEKVFLECVQDMDHENMFWYRQDPGLGLRLIYFSYDVKMKEKGDIPEGYSVSREKKERFSLILESASTNQTSMYLCASCVTGGPSTDTQYFGPGTRLTVL.